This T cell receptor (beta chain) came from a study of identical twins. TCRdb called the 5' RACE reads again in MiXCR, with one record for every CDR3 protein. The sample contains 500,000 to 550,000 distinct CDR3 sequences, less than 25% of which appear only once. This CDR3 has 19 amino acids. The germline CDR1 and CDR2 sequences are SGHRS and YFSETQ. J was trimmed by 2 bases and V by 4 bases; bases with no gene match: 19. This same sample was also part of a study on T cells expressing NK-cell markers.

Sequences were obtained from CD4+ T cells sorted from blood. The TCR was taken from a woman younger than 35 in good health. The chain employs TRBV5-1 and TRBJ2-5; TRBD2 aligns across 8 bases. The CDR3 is CASSIIPRRSSGRQETQYF. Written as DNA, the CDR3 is TGCGCCAGCAGCATTATTCCCCGTCGATCTAGCGGGCGTCAAGAGACCCAGTACTTC.